The T cell receptor beta chain under discussion was sequenced for a study of response to subunit inactivated influenza vaccine. V lost 3 bases, J lost 4 bases, and 13 bases lay in between. The length of the CDR3 is 15 residues. Looked up from germline, CDR1 is SEHNR and CDR2 is FQNEAQ (reference sequence). TCRdb re-called the RT-PCR reads through MiXCR, storing one row per CDR3 protein. Of hundreds of thousands of distinct CDR3 sequences listed, about 10% are singletons. This specimen was PBMCs from blood, taken on the day of vaccination. The chain joins TRBV7-9 to TRBJ2-1; D is perhaps TRBD2 (6 bases). The receptor was isolated from a man aged 50-60 years who received an inactivated influenza vaccine. The DNA of the CDR3 is TGTGCCAGCAGCTTGCGGGACTGGGGGTACAATGAGCAGTTCTTC. This gives the protein CASSLRDWGYNEQFF.